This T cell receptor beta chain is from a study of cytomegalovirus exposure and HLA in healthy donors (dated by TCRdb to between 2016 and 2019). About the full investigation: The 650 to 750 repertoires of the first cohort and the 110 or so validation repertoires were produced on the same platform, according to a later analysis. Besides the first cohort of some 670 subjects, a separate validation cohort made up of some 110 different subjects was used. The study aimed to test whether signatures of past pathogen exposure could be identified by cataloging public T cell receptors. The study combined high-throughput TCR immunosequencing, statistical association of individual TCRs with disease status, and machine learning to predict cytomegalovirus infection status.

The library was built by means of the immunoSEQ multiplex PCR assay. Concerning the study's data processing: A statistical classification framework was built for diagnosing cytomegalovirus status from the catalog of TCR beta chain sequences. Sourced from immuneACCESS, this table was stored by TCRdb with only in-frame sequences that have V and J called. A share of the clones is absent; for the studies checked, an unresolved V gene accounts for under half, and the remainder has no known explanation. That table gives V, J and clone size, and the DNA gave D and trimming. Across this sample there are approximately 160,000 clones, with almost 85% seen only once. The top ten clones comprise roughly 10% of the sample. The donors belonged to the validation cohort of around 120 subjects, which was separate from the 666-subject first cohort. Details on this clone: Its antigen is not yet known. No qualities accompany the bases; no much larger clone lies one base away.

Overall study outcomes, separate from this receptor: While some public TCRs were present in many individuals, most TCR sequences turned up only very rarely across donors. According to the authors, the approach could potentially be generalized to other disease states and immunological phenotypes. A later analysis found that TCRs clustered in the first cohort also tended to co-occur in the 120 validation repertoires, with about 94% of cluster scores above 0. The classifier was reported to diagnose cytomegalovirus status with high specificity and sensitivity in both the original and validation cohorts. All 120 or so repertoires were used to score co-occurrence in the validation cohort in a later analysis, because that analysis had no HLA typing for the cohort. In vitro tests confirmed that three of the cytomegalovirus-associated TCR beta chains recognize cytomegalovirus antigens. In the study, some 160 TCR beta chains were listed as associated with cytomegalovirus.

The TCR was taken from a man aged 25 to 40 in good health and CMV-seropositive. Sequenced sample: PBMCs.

The DNA sequence follows: TGTGCCATCAGTGAATCAAAACCTGGCACTGGGGCCAACGTCCTGACTTTC. Its translation reads: CAISESKPGTGANVLTF. The chain uses TRBV10-3 and TRBJ2-6; no D gene can be assigned with confidence. The junction carries 14 bases between V and J, which are trimmed by 3 bases and 2 bases respectively. From the cysteine up to the phenylalanine, the CDR3 has a length of 17 residues. The sequence is cut down to CDR3 DNA, 51 bases in frame from base 1. The germline V gene gives CDR1 as ENHRY and CDR2 as SYGVKD.